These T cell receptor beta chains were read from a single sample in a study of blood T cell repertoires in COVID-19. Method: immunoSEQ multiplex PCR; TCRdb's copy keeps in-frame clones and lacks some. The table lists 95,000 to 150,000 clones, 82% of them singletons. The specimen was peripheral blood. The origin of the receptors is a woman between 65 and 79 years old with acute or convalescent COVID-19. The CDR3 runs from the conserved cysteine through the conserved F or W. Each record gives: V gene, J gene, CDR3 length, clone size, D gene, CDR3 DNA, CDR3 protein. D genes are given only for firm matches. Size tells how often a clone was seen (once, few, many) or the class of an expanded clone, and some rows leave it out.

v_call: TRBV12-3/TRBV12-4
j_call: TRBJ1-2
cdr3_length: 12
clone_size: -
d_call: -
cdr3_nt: TGTGCCAGCACTACGGACAACAAAGGCTACACCTTC
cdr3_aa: CASTTDNKGYTF

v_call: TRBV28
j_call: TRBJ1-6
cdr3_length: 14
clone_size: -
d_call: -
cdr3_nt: TGTGCCAGCAGTTGGGTAGTTCACTCGGGACCCCTCCACTTT
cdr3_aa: CASSWVVHSGPLHF

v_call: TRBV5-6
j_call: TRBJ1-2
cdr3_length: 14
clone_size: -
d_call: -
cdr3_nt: TGTGCCAGCAGTCGTACAGGGCCCAACTATGGCTACACCTTC
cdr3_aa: CASSRTGPNYGYTF

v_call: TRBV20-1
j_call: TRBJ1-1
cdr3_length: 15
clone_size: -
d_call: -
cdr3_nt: TGCAGTGCTAGTGATGGACAGAGAATGAACACTGAAGCTTTCTTT
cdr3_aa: CSASDGQRMNTEAFF

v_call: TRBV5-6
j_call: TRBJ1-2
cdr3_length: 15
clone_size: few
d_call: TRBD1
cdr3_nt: TGTGCCAGCATCGGAGGACAGGGGGTTAACTATGGCTACACCTTC
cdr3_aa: CASIGGQGVNYGYTF

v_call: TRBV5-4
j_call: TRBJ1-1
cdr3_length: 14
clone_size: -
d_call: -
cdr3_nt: TGTGCCAGCAGCTTGTCAGTAGTAGAGGCTGAAGCTTTCTTT
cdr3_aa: CASSLSVVEAEAFF

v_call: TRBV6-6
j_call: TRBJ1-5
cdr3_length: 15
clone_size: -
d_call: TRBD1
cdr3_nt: TGTGCCAGCATTCGAGACAGGGAAAGCAATCAGCCCCAGCATTTT
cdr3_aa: CASIRDRESNQPQHF

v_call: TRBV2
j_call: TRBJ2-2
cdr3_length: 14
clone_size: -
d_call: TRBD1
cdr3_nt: TGTGCCAGCGGGACAGGGACGAACACCGGGGAGCTGTTTTTT
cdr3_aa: CASGTGTNTGELFF

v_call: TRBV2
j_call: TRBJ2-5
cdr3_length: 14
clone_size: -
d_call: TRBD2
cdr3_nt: TGTGCCAGCAGTCCCGGACTAGCGGGGGCGTCCCAGTACTTC
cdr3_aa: CASSPGLAGASQYF

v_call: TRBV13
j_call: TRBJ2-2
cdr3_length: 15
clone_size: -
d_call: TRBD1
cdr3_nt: TGTGCCAGCAGCTTAAGGCAGGGGGCTACCGGGGAGCTGTTTTTT
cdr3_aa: CASSLRQGATGELFF

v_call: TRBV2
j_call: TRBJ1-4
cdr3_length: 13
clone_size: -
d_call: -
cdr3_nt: TGTGCCAGCAGTGAAGCGCTTCGGGGGACACTGTTTTTT
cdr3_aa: CASSEALRGTLFF

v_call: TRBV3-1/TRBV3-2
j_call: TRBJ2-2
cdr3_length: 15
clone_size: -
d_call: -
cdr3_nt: TGTGCCAGCAGCCAAGTTTCCGGGTCCCTCGGGGAGCTGTTTTTT
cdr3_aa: CASSQVSGSLGELFF

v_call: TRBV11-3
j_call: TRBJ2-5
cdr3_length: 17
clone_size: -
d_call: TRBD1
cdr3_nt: TGTGCCAGCAGCCCGCGGGGACAGGGCGGCTTCCAAGAGACCCAGTACTTC
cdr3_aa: CASSPRGQGGFQETQYF

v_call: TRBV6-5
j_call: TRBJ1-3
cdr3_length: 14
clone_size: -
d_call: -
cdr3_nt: TGTGCCAGCAGCCGGGAATTCTCTGGAAACACCATATATTTT
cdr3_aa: CASSREFSGNTIYF

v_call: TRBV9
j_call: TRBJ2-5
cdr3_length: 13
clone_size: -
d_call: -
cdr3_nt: TGTGCCAGCAGCGAGACAGGACAAGAGACCCAGTACTTC
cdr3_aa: CASSETGQETQYF

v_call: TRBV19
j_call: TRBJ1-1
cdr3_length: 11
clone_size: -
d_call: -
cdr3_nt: TGTGCCAGTAGATCAGGGGCTGAAGCTTTCTTT
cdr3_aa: CASRSGAEAFF

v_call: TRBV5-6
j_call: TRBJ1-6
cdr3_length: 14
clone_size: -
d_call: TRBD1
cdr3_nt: TGTGCCAGCAGCTGGGACAGGGGGAATTCACCCCTCCACTTT
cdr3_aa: CASSWDRGNSPLHF

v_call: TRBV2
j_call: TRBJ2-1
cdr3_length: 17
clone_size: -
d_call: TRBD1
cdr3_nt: TGTGCCAGCCCGAAACGACAGGGGAGACTCGTTTACAATGAGCAGTTCTTC
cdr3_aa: CASPKRQGRLVYNEQFF

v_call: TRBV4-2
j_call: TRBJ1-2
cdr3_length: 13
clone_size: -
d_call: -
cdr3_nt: TGTGCCAGCAGCCAAGATACAGGGTATGGCTACACCTTC
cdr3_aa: CASSQDTGYGYTF

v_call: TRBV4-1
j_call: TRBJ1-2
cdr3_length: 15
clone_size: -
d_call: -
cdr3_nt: TGCGCCAGCAGCCAAGGCCCCAGGGAGGACTATGGCTACACCTTC
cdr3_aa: CASSQGPREDYGYTF

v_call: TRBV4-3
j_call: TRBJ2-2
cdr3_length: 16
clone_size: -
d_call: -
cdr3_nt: TGCGCCAGCAGCCAAGTTACAGGCCAAAACACCGGGGAGCTGTTTTTT
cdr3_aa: CASSQVTGQNTGELFF

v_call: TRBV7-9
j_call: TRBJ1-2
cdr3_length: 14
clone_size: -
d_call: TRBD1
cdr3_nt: TGTGCCAGCAGCGCCGACAGGGGTGGCTATGGCTACACCTTC
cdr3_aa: CASSADRGGYGYTF

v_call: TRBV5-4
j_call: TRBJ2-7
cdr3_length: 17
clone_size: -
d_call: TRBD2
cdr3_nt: TGTGCCAGCAGCCCGGGATCAATAGCGGGGGGGCCCGGCGAGCAGTACTTC
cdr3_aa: CASSPGSIAGGPGEQYF

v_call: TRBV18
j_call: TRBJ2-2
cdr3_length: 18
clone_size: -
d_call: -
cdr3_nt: TGTGCCAGCTCACCACTTTTAGGAGGGGGCTACATCCCCGGGGAGCTGTTTTTT
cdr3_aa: CASSPLLGGGYIPGELFF

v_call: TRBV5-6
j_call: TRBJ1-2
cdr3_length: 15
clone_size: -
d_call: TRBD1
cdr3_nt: TGTGCCAGCAGCCCGGGACAGGGAGCGGACTATGGCTACACCTTC
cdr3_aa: CASSPGQGADYGYTF